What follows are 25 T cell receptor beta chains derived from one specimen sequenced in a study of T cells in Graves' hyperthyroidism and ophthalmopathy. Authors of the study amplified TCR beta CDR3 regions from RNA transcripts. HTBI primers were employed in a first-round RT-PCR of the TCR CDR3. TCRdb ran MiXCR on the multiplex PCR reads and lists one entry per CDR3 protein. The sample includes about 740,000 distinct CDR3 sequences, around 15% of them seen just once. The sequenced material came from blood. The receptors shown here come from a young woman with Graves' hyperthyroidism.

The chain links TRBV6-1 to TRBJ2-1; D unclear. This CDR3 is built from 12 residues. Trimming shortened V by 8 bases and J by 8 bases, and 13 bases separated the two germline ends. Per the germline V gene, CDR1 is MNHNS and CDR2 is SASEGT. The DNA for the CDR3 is TGTGCCAGCCATGCCCTCTTGGATGAGCAGTTCTTC. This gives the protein CASHALLDEQFF.

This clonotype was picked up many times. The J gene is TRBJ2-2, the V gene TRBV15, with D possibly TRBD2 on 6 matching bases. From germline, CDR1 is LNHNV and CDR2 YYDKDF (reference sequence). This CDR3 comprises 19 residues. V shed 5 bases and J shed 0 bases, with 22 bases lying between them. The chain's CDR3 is CATSRPLGVADSNTGELFF. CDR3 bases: TGTGCCACCAGCCGCCCCCTCGGAGTAGCGGACTCGAACACCGGGGAGCTGTTTTTT.

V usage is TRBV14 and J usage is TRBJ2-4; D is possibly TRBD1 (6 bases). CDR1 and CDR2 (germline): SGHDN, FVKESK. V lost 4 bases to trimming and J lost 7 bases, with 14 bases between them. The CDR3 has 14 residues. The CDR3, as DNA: TGTGCCAGCAGCCCTAGGACAGTGAGGAACATTCAGTACTTC. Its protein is CASSPRTVRNIQYF.

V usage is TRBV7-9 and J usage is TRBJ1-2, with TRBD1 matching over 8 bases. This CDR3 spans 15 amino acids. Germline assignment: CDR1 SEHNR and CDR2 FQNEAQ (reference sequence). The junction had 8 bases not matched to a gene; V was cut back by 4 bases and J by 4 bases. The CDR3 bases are TGTGCCAGCAGCTCACTCAGGGGGCTGGTCTATGGCTACACCTTC. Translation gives CASSSLRGLVYGYTF.

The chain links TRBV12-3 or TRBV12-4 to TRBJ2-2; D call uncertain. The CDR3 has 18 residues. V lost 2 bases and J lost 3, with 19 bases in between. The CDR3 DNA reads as TGTGCCAGCAGTTTACGGTCAGGTAGATCGAGATACACCGGGGAGCTGTTTTTT. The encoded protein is CASSLRSGRSRYTGELFF.

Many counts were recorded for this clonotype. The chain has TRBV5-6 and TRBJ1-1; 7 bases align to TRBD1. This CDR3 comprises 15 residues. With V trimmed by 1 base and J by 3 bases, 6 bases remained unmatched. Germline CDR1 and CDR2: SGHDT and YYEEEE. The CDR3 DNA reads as TGTGCCAGCAGCTTGCTGGACAGGACGGACACTGAAGCTTTCTTT. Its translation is CASSLLDRTDTEAFF.

The chain's CDR3 is CASSSGASYEQYF. The CDR3 nucleotides are TGTGCCAGCAGTTCCGGGGCATCCTACGAGCAGTACTTC. The chain employs TRBV6-1 and TRBJ2-7; the D gene could be TRBD1 or TRBD2 (5 bases each). Between the trimmed V and J ends, which lost 5 bases and 1 base, there was a span of 9 bases. Germline CDR1 and CDR2: MNHNS and SASEGT. The CDR3 sequence is 13 residues long.

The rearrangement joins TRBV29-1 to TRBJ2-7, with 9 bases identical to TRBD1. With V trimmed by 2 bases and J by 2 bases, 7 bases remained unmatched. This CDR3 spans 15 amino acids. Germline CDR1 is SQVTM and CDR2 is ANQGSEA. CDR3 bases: TGCAGCGTTGAATGGGCCCGGACAGGGGCCTACGAGCAGTACTTC. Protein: CSVEWARTGAYEQYF.

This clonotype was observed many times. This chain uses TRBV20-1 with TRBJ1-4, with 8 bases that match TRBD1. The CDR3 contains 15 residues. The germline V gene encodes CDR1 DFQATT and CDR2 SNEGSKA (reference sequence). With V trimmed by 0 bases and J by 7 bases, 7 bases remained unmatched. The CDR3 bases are TGCAGTGCTAGAGATCCCGGACAGGGCGGTGAAAAACTGTTTTTT. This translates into CSARDPGQGGEKLFF.

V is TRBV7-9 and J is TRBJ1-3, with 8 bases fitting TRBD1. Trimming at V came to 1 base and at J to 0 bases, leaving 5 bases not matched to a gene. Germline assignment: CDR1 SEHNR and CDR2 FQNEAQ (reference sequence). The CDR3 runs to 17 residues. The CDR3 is CASSLGDRTSSGNTIYF. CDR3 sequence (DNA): TGTGCCAGCAGCTTAGGGGACAGGACTAGCTCTGGAAACACCATATATTTT.

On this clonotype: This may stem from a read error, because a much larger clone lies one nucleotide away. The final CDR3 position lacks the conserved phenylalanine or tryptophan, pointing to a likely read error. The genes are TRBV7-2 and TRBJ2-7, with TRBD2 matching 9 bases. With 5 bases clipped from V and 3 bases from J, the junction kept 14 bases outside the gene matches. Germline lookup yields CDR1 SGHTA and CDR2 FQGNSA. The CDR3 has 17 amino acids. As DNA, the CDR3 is TGTGCCAGCAGCCGCCTCGGGATAGCGGGAGAGGGCTACGAGCAGTACTTG. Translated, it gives CASSRLGIAGEGYEQYL.

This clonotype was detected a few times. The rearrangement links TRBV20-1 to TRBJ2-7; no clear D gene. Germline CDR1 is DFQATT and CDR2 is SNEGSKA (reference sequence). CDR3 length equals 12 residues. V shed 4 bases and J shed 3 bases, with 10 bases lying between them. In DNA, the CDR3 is TGCAGTGCTAAACAAAGAGTCTACGAGCAGTACTTC. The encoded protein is CSAKQRVYEQYF.

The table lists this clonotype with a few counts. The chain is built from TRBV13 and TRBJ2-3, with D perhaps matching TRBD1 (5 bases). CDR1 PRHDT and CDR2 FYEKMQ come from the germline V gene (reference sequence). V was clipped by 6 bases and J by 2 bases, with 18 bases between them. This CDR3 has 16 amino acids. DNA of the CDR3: TGTGCCAGCAGTTCCCTGACTGGGGCGACCACAGATACGCAGTATTTT. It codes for CASSSLTGATTDTQYF.

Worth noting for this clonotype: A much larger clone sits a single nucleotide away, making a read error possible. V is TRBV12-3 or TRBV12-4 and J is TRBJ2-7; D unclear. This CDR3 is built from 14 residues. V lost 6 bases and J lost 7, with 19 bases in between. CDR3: CASRPQLGFNEQYF. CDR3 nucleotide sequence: TGTGCCAGCAGACCTCAGCTTGGCTTCAATGAGCAGTACTTC.

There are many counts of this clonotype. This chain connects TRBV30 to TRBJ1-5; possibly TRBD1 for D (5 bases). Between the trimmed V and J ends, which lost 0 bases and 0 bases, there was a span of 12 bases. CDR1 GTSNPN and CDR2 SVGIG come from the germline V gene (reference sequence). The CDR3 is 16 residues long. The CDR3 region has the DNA TGTGCCTGGAGTGTAGGGGATTTTAATAGCAATCAGCCCCAGCATTTT. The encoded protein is CAWSVGDFNSNQPQHF.

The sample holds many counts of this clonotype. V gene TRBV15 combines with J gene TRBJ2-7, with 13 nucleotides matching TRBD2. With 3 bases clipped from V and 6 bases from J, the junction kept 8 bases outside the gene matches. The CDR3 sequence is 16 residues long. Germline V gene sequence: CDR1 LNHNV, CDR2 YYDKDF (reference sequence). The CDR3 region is CATSSLGLAGVGEQYF. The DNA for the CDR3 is TGTGCCACCAGCAGCCTTGGACTAGCGGGAGTTGGCGAGCAGTACTTC.

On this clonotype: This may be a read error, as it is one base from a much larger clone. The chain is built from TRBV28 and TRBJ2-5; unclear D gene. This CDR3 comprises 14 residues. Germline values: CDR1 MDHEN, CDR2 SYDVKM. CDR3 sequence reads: CASRIALPQEAQYF. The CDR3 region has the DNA TGTGCCAGCAGGATAGCCTTGCCACAAGAGGCCCAGTACTTC.

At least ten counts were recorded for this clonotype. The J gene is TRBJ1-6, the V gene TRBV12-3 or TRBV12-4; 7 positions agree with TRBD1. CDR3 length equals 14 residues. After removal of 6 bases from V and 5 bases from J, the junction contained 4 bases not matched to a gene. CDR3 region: CASSPTGNNSPLHF. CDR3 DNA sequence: TGTGCCAGCAGCCCGACAGGGAATAATTCACCCCTCCACTTT.

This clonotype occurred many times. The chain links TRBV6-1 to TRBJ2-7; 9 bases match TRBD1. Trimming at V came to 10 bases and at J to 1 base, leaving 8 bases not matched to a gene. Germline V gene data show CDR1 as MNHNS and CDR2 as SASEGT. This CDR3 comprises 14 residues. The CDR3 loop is CATRGTGRSYEQYF. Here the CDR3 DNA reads TGTGCCACCAGGGGGACAGGGAGGTCCTACGAGCAGTACTTC.

The CDR3 protein is CAVGTGGADTQYF. CDR3 DNA sequence: TGTGCCGTAGGGACAGGCGGAGCAGATACGCAGTATTTT. The chain employs TRBV10-3 and TRBJ2-3; the match to TRBD1 covers 8 bases. CDR3 length equals 13 residues. Germline V gene data show CDR1 as ENHRY and CDR2 as SYGVKD. Trimming at V came to 11 bases and at J to 4 bases, leaving 8 bases not matched to a gene.

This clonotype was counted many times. CDR3 protein: CASSLGVGTYEQYF. The CDR3 bases are TGTGCCAGCAGCTTAGGGGTAGGGACCTACGAGCAGTACTTC. The chain employs TRBV7-2 and TRBJ2-7; no clear D. Germline CDR1 SGHTA, CDR2 FQGNSA. The V end was cut by 1 base, the J end by 2 bases, with 9 bases between. CDR3 size: 14 residues.

The CDR3 nucleotides read TGTGCCAGCAGCTCATTACCAACGACAGGGTCCAATGAGCAGTTCTTC. Translating it yields CASSSLPTTGSNEQFF. The chain carries TRBV7-2 and TRBJ2-1; 7 bases agree with TRBD1. The CDR3 consists of 16 residues. CDR1 and CDR2 from the germline V gene are SGHTA and FQGNSA. V was clipped by 4 bases and J by 6 bases; unmatched bases: 12. The variable domain in full, with the rest retrieved from reference TRBV7-2 and TRBJ2-1, is GAGVSQSPSNKVTEKGKDVELRCDPISGHTALYWYRQSLGQGLEFLIYFQGNSAPDKSGLPSDRFSAERTGGSVSTLTIQRTQQEDSAVYLCASSSLPTTGSNEQFFGPGTRLTVL.

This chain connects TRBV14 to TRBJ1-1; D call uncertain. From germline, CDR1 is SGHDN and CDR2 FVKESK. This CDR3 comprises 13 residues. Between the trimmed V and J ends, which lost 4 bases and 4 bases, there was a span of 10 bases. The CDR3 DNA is TGTGCCAGCAGCCGCCGGGCCACCACTGAAGCTTTCTTT. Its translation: CASSRRATTEAFF.

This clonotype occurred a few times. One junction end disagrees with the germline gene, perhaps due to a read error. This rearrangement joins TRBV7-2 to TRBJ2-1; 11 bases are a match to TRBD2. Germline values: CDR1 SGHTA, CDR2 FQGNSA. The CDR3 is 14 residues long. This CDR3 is CASRLAGGKNEQFF. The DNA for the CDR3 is TGTGCCAGCAGGTTAGCGGGAGGGAAAAATGAGCAGTTCTTC.

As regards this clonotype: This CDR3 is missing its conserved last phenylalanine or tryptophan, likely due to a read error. The CDR3 sequence: CASSQVAETQYY. CDR3 nucleotide sequence: TGCGCCAGCAGCCAAGTGGCAGAGACCCAGTACTAC. The chain couples TRBV4-1 to TRBJ2-5; D is ambiguous. The germline V and J ends were trimmed by 1 base and 4 bases, with 4 bases remaining between them. Germline assignment: CDR1 MGHRA and CDR2 YSYEKL. The CDR3 runs 12 residues.